This paragraph covers one T cell receptor beta chain sequence. No antigen is known for it. The V end lost 4 bases, the J end lost 8 bases, and 15 bases lay between the germline ends. Germline-derived CDR1 and CDR2 are MNHNS and SASEGT. The CDR3 runs 13 residues. These data come from a study of vaccination and CD4 T cells after COVID-19. Study background: About ten convalescent cases were mild and one was severe, and all had been SARS-CoV-2 positive by nasal swab PCR. There were two doses of either BNT162b2 or mRNA-1273 vaccine given to participants. The cells in question were stimulated using overlapping spike peptides derived from SARS-CoV-2, HCoV-NL63, HCoV-OC43 and HCoV-229E. General observations from the study: In median terms, SARS-CoV-2-reactive clonotypes went from approximately 21 to 40, a nonsignificant rise.

The sample's treatment: roughly 10-day PBMC culture with coronavirus spike peptide pools or control peptides (ViraFEST assay). Oncomine TCR Beta short-read sequencing was applied to DNA from cultured CD4+ T cells. MiXCR was run by TCRdb on the PCR reads, yielding one entry per CDR3 protein. The repertoire holds 13,000 to 15,000 distinct CDR3 sequences, with about 41% as singletons. The material sequenced was CD4+ T cells from blood, cultured in vitro. The origin of this receptor is a human donor who had recovered from COVID-19. The chain has TRBV6-1 and TRBJ2-7, with D tentatively TRBD1 (5 bases). The CDR3 is CASSGTPPSQQYF. Here the CDR3 DNA reads TGTGCCAGCAGTGGGACACCTCCAAGCCAGCAGTACTTC.